This TCR beta chain was sequenced in a study of Graves' ophthalmopathy and Graves' hyperthyroidism. Germline lookup yields CDR1 MGHRA and CDR2 YSYEKL. Trimming took 0 bases from V and 4 from J, leaving 15 bases between them. The CDR3 is 16 residues long. TCR beta CDR3 amplification used RNA transcripts. Scientists carried out first-round RT-PCR using HTBI primers and then a second-round multiplex PCR. One entry per CDR3 protein, called by TCRdb with MiXCR from the multiplex PCR reads. The profile shows over a million distinct CDR3 sequences, 36% of them singletons. This clonotype has a count of ten or more.

This TCR derives from an adult man with Graves' hyperthyroidism. The chain recombines TRBV4-1 with TRBJ1-2; a weak D match, TRBD1 (5 bases). The specimen was peripheral blood or thyroid tissue (not recorded which). CDR3 amino acids: CASSQDGAGTVYGYTF. DNA for the CDR3: TGCGCCAGCAGCCAAGACGGGGCAGGGACCGTCTATGGCTACACCTTC.